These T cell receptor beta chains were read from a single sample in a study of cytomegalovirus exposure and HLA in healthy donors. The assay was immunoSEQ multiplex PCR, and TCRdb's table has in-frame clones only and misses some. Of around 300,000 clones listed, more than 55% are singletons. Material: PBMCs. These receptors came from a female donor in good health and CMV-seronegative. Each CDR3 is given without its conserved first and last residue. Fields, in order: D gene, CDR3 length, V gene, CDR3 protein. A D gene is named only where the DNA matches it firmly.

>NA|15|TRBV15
ATSLDGSFTSNYGYT
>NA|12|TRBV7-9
ASSAAGDGSPLH
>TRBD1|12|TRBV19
ASSIGTDQETQY
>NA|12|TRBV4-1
ASSRNRESDEQY
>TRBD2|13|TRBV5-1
ASSPTGGRNYEQY
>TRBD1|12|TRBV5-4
ASRKQGANTEAF
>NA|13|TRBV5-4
ASSGGDGAEETQY
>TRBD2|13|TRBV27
ASSFAGVGDGTQY
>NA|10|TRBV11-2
ASSPNGDEQF
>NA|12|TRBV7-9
SSSLRGPQETQY
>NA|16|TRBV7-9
ASSLVGFGETSYNEQF